This TCR beta chain derives from a study of blood T cells in healthy people across ages. To note about this clonotype: What it recognizes is unknown. The junction shows a germline mismatch at one end, possibly a read error.

Using a J-beta primer mix together with a sample-barcoded 5' primer, a second PCR was run for roughly 7 to 11 cycles. A template-switch adaptor with 12 random nucleotides tagged each cDNA molecule. A single record per CDR3 protein comes from TCRdb applying MiXCR to the 5' RACE reads. The sample consists of 730,000 or so distinct CDR3 sequences, 35% to 45% of them appearing once. Germline values: CDR1 DFQATT, CDR2 SNEGSKA (reference sequence). This CDR3 has 16 amino acids. Study-wide results and limits: Older age coincided with a roughly linear decline in TCR beta diversity per million T cells. The study found more naive CD4+ cells and higher diversity in long-lived than aged donors. Estimated diversity that came from one million T cells was considered an underestimate.

The sequence derives from a woman between 55 and 75 years old in good health. The rearrangement links TRBV20-1 to TRBJ2-2, with D maybe TRBD1 (5 bases). The sequenced sample was blood. CDR3 region: CSARVGPGWNSGELFF. CDR3 DNA sequence: TGCAGTGCTAGAGTAGGGCCAGGGTGGAACAGCGGGGAGCTGTTTTTT.